These 11 T cell receptor beta chains were sequenced from one sample in a study of blood T cell repertoires in COVID-19. Assay used: immunoSEQ multiplex PCR; TCRdb lists only in-frame clones, some missing. The table has 150,000 to 200,000 clones, approximately 90% seen once. Specimen: PBMCs or T cells enriched from blood (not recorded which). Receptors were obtained from a woman in her twenties or thirties who had recovered from COVID-19.

The CDR3 protein is CASSFDREGYTF. DNA for the CDR3: TGTGCCAGCAGTTTTGACAGGGAAGGCTACACCTTC. The chain uses TRBV27 and TRBJ1-2, with 7 bases that match TRBD1. Germline assignment: CDR1 MNHEY and CDR2 SMNVEV (reference sequence). The length of the CDR3 is 12 residues. Trimming cost V 3 bases and J 8 bases; bases outside gene matches: 3.

This clone was recorded a few times. This chain connects TRBV6-2 or TRBV6-3 to TRBJ2-7, with 7 bases aligning to TRBD2. Looked up from germline, CDR1 is MNHEY and CDR2 is SVGEGT. V gave up 3 bases and J gave up 2 bases; unmatched junction bases: 7. The CDR3 loop spans 15 amino acids. CDR3 region: CASSYLSSGTYEQYF. The CDR3 DNA is TGTGCCAGCAGTTATTTGTCTAGCGGTACCTACGAGCAGTACTTC.

The chain recombines TRBV12-3 or TRBV12-4 with TRBJ1-3; D remains ambiguous. The CDR3 consists of 13 residues. V lost 5 bases and J lost 4, with 9 bases in between. CDR3 in DNA: TGTGCCAGCAGTCTTAGCTCAGGAAACACCATATATTTT. It yields the protein CASSLSSGNTIYF.

This clone has more than one count but fewer than ten. The chain combines TRBV7-9 with TRBJ2-5; 13 bases match TRBD2. The CDR3 contains 15 residues. Per the germline V gene, CDR1 is SEHNR and CDR2 is FQNEAQ (reference sequence). With 2 bases clipped from V and 5 bases from J, the junction kept 2 bases outside the gene matches. The CDR3 reads CASSLTTSGRETQYF. CDR3 nucleotides: TGTGCCAGCAGCTTAACGACTAGCGGGAGGGAGACCCAGTACTTC.

The chain employs TRBV7-2 and TRBJ1-6; D may be TRBD1 (6 bases). The CDR3 is made up of 18 amino acids. Trimming took 4 bases from V and 0 from J, leaving 16 bases between them. CDR1 is SGHTA and CDR2 is FQGNSA in the germline V gene. The CDR3, as DNA: TGTGCCAGCAGCTACCGACAGGTTCAAAGCTCCTATAATTCACCCCTCCACTTT. It codes for CASSYRQVQSSYNSPLHF.

The chain joins TRBV2 to TRBJ1-4; TRBD1 agrees at 9 bases. V shed 0 bases, J shed 8 bases, and the junction held 4 bases outside the gene matches. Germline-derived CDR1 and CDR2 are SNHLY and FYNNEI. The CDR3 is 15 residues long. The CDR3 nucleotides are TGTGCCAGCAGTGAAGCGCTGGGGACAGGGGAAAAACTGTTTTTT. It specifies CASSEALGTGEKLFF.

The chain links TRBV6-2 or TRBV6-3 to TRBJ2-1, with 11 nucleotides matching TRBD2. Germline CDR1 and CDR2: MNHEY and SVGEGT. V lost 3 bases, J lost 4 bases, and 5 bases stayed unmatched. This CDR3 is 16 amino acids long. CDR3 sequence (DNA): TGTGCCAGCAGTTATCCCGGGACTAGCGGTTACAATGAGCAGTTCTTC. Its translation is CASSYPGTSGYNEQFF.

This chain uses TRBV19 with TRBJ1-4; a weak D match, TRBD1 (6 bases). The germline CDR1 and CDR2 sequences are LNHDA and SQIVND (reference sequence). CDR3 size: 14 residues. V gave up 2 bases and J gave up 7 bases, with 11 bases separating them. In DNA, the CDR3 is TGTGCCAGTAGTATAAGCCAGGGGAGTGAAAAACTGTTTTTT. Translating it yields CASSISQGSEKLFF.

CDR3 nucleotide sequence: TGTGCCAGCAGATCCAACTCTGGAAACACCATATATTTT. Protein: CASRSNSGNTIYF. V usage is TRBV14 and J usage is TRBJ1-3; D gene uncertain. CDR3 length: 13 residues. The V and J ends lost 6 bases and 0 bases respectively, with 6 bases between them. Germline loops: CDR1 SGHDN, CDR2 FVKESK.

CDR3 amino acids: CASSLREGNTEAFF. CDR3 in DNA: TGTGCCAGCAGCTTACGGGAGGGGAACACTGAAGCTTTCTTT. The V and J genes are TRBV7-9 and TRBJ1-1; D unclear. This CDR3 is 14 amino acids long. CDR1 and CDR2 (germline): SEHNR, FQNEAQ (reference sequence). V dropped 2 bases and J dropped 1 base, with 8 bases sitting between them.

The chain employs TRBV4-2 and TRBJ1-6; 10 positions agree with TRBD1. Germline assignment: CDR1 LGHNA and CDR2 YNFKEQ. J gave up 8 bases and V 5 bases, and 9 bases lay outside the gene matches. This CDR3 has 16 residues. The CDR3 coding sequence is TGTGCCAGCAGCTTGACAGGGGGCACTAGGGATTCACCCCTCCACTTT. It specifies CASSLTGGTRDSPLHF.